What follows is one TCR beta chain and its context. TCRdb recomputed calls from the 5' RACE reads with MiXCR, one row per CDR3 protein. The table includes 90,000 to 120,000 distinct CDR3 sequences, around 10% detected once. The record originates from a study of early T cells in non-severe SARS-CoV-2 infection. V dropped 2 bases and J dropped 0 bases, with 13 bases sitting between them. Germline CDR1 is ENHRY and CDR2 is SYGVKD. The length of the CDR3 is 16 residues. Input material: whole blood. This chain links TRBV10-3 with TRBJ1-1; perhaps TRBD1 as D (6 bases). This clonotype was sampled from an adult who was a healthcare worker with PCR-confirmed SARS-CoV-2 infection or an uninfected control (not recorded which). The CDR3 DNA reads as TGTGCCATCAGTGAGCCCGGACAGCTCATGAACACTGAAGCTTTCTTT. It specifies CAISEPGQLMNTEAFF.